Listed below are T cell receptor beta chains from one sample, sequenced in a study of CD8 T cells in ankylosing spondylitis. Using its own MiXCR run on the 5' RACE reads, TCRdb lists one record per CDR3 protein. This sample has about 160,000 distinct CDR3 sequences, with 18% found just once. Sequences were obtained from blood, either unsorted or a sorted T cell fraction (not recorded which). These receptor sequences come from a male donor with ankylosing spondylitis or in good health (not recorded which). Both conserved end residues are part of each CDR3. The D gene is left open where the match is weak. Where a row states a size, it is once, few, many or the class of an expanded clone; other rows omit it.

size,J,D,V,DNA,CDR3
few,TRBJ2-5,TRBD2,TRBV9,TGTGCCAGCACTCCGGGGGAGGGGCAAGAGACCCAGTACTTC,CASTPGEGQETQYF
many,TRBJ2-7,TRBD1,TRBV4-1,TGCGCCAGCAGCCAAGTCGGGACAGGGGTACCTAGCGAGCAGTACTTC,CASSQVGTGVPSEQYF
many,TRBJ2-3,-,TRBV24-1,TGTGCCACCAGTGATCCCGGGGCGGGAAAAACAGATACGCAGTATTTT,CATSDPGAGKTDTQYF
many,TRBJ2-7,-,TRBV6-5,TGTGCCAGCAGTTACCCAGGACGGCTCTACGAGCAGTACTTC,CASSYPGRLYEQYF
many,TRBJ2-3,-,TRBV20-1,TGCAGTGCTACGAGCGGAATTGGCACAGATACGCAGTATTTT,CSATSGIGTDTQYF
-,TRBJ2-5,TRBD1,TRBV5-5,TGTGCCAGCAGCGGGGACAGCAATCAAGAGACCCAGTACTTC,CASSGDSNQETQYF
-,TRBJ1-5,-,TRBV30,TGTGCCTGGAGTAGTCAGGGGAAGCAGCCCCAGCATTTT,CAWSSQGKQPQHF
few,TRBJ1-5,-,TRBV28,TGTGCCAGCAGTTTTCCCATTCGGACGTCACTTTATAGCAATCAGCCCCAGCATTTT,CASSFPIRTSLYSNQPQHF
-,TRBJ1-5,-,TRBV5-1,TGCGCCAGCGGCCTCGGACAGTCCAATCAGCCCCAGCATTTT,CASGLGQSNQPQHF
many,TRBJ2-1,TRBD2,TRBV20-1,TGCAGTGCTAGAGGACCGCTAGCGGGAGACATCGCGTCCTACAATGAGCAGTTCTTC,CSARGPLAGDIASYNEQFF
many,TRBJ1-1,-,TRBV5-1,TGCGCCAGCAGCTCTACAGGAAACACTGAAGCTTTCTTT,CASSSTGNTEAFF
few,TRBJ2-1,TRBD2,TRBV29-1,TGCAGCGTTACGATCACAAGCGGGAGTTGGAATGAGCAGTTCTTC,CSVTITSGSWNEQFF
-,TRBJ2-5,TRBD2,TRBV29-1,TGCAGCGTTGGGATAGCGGGAGGGACTGGGGAGACCCAGTACTTC,CSVGIAGGTGETQYF
many,TRBJ2-7,TRBD1,TRBV14,TGTGCCAGCAGCCGCTCCGGGACAGGGTACGAGCAGTACTTC,CASSRSGTGYEQYF
few,TRBJ1-4,-,TRBV18,TGTGCCAGCTCACCAAGGACTGAAAAACTGTTTTTT,CASSPRTEKLFF
few,TRBJ1-6,-,TRBV5-1,TGCGCCAGCAGCTTGGCCGCCAGCTCCTATAATTCACCCCTCCACTTT,CASSLAASSYNSPLHF
-,TRBJ2-5,-,TRBV10-3,TGTGCCATCAGTGGTCGGGCAGGGCATCAAGAGACCCAGTACTTC,CAISGRAGHQETQYF
-,TRBJ2-7,-,TRBV2,TGTGCCAGCAAGACGGGCTCCGGCGACGAGCAGTACTTC,CASKTGSGDEQYF
few,TRBJ1-4,-,TRBV4-2,TGTGCCAGCAGCCTCGCAAGAGAAAAACTGTTTTTT,CASSLAREKLFF
-,TRBJ2-1,TRBD1,TRBV5-1,TGCGCCAGCAGCCCGGACGGACAGGGCATCAATGAGCAGTTCTTC,CASSPDGQGINEQFF
few,TRBJ2-5,TRBD2,TRBV3-1,TGTGCCAGCAGCCATCCTCCCCGACTAGCGGGACAAGAGACCCAGTACTTC,CASSHPPRLAGQETQYF
many,TRBJ1-5,-,TRBV12-3/TRBV12-4,TGTGCCAGCAGTTTAGGCGGGGTCAATCAGCCCCAGCATTTT,CASSLGGVNQPQHF
many,TRBJ1-1,TRBD1,TRBV20-1,TGCAGTGCTAGAGCCGGGACAGGGTTCACTGAAGCTTTCTTT,CSARAGTGFTEAFF
-,TRBJ2-1,TRBD1,TRBV12-3/TRBV12-4,TGTGCCAGCAGCCCGGGACAGGGGATAGCTGAGCAGTTCTTC,CASSPGQGIAEQFF
many,TRBJ2-2,-,TRBV20-1,TGCAGTGCTAGAGGTTGGCGGGGCACCGGGGAGCTGTTTTTT,CSARGWRGTGELFF
many,TRBJ2-1,TRBD2,TRBV7-8,TGTGCCAGCAGCTTTTATAGCGGGAACTACAATGAGCAGTTCTTC,CASSFYSGNYNEQFF
few,TRBJ1-1,-,TRBV7-9,TGTGCCAGCAGCTTTCGGCGTCGGACGTCCATGAACACTGAAGCTTTCTTT,CASSFRRRTSMNTEAFF
-,TRBJ2-2,-,TRBV20-1,TGCAGTGCTAGAGGGACTTCTAACACCGGGGAGCTGTTTTTT,CSARGTSNTGELFF
many,TRBJ1-5,-,TRBV20-1,TGCAGTGCTAGAGAGGGATGGGGACAGCCCCAGCATTTT,CSAREGWGQPQHF